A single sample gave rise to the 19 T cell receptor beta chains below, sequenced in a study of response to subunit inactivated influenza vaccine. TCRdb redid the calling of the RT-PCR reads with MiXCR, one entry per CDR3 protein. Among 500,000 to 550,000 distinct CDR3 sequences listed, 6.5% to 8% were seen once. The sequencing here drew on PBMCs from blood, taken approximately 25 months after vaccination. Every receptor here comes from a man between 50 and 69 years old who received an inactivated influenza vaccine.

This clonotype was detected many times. CDR3: CASSGQDRQGRYGYTF. In DNA form, the CDR3 reads TGTGCCAGCAGCGGCCAGGACAGACAGGGCCGCTATGGCTACACCTTC. V and J are TRBV21-1 and TRBJ1-2; the table's TRBD1 call for D was not verified on the DNA. TRBV21-1 is an annotated pseudogene. This CDR3 is built from 16 residues.

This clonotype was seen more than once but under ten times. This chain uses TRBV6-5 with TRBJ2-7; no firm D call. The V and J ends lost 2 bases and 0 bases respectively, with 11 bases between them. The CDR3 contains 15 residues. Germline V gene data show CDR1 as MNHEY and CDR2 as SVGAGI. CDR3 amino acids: CASSYASLSSYEQYF. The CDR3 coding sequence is TGTGCCAGCAGTTACGCCTCCCTCTCCTCCTACGAGCAGTACTTC.

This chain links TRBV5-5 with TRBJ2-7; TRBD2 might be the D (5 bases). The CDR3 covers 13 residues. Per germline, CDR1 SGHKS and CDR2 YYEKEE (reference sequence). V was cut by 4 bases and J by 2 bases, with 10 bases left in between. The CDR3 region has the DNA TGTGCCAGCAGCCCGGGGTACACCTACGAGCAGTACTTC. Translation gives CASSPGYTYEQYF. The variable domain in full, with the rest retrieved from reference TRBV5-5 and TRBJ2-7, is DAGVTQSPTHLIKTRGQQVTLRCSPISGHKSVSWYQQVLGQGPQFIFQYYEKEERGRGNFPDRFSARQFPNYSSELNVNALLLGDSALYLCASSPGYTYEQYFGPGTRLTVT.

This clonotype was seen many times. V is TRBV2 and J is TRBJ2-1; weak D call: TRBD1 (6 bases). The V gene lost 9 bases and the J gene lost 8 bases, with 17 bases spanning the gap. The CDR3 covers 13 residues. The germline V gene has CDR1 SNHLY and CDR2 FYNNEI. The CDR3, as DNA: TGTGCCAGTCATTGGACAGTTGGCTATGAGCAGTTCTTC. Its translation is CASHWTVGYEQFF. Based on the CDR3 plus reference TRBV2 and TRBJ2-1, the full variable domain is EPEVTQTPSHQVTQMGQEVILRCVPISNHLYFYWYRQILGQKVEFLVSFYNNEISEKSEIFDDQFSVERPDGSNFTLKIRSTKLEDSAMYFCASHWTVGYEQFFGPGTRLTVL.

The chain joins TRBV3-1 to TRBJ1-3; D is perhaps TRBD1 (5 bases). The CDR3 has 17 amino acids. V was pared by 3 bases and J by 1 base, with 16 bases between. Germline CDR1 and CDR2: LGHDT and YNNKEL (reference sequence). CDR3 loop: CASSQTYPGGSGNTIYF. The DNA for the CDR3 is TGTGCCAGCAGCCAGACGTACCCGGGGGGTTCTGGAAACACCATATATTTT.

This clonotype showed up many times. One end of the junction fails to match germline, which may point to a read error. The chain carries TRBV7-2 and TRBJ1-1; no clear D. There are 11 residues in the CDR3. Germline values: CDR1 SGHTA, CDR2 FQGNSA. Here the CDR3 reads CASSLESRTQF. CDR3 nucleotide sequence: TGTGCCAGCAGCTTAGAAAGTCGGACTCAATTT.

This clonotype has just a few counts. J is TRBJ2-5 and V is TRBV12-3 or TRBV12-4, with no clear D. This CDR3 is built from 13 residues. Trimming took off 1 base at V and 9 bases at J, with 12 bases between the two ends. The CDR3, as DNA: TGTGCCAGCAGTTTAGACGCCTCTGCGGCCCAGTACTTC. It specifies CASSLDASAAQYF.

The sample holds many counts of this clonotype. The CDR3 here is CASSQAAGVMDEQYF. CDR3 nucleotides: TGCGCCAGCAGCCAAGCTGCAGGGGTAATGGACGAGCAGTACTTC. The V and J genes are TRBV4-1 and TRBJ2-7; D might be TRBD1 (6 bases). CDR3 length: 15 residues. V shed 1 base and J shed 5 bases, with 15 bases lying between them. The germline gives CDR1 MGHRA, CDR2 YSYEKL.

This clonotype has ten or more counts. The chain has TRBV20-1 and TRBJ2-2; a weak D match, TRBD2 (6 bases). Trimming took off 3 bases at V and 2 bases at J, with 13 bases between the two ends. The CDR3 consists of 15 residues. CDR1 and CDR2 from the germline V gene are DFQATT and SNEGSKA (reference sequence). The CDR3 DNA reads TGCAGTGCTAGTGCTGACGGGGGAAACACCGGGGAGCTGTTTTTT. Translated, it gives CSASADGGNTGELFF.

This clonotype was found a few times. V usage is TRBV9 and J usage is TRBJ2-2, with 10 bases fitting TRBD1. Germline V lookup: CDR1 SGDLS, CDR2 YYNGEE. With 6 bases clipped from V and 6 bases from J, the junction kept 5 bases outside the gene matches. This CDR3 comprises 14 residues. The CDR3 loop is CASTRDRGAGELFF. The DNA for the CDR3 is TGTGCCAGCACCCGGGACAGGGGAGCCGGGGAGCTGTTTTTT.

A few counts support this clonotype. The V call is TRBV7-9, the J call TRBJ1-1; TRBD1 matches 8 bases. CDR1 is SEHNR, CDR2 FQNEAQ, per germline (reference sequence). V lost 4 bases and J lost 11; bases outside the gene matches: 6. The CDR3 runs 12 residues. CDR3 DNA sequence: TGTGCCAGCAGCTCCGGACAGGGTCGGGCTTTCTTT. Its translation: CASSSGQGRAFF.

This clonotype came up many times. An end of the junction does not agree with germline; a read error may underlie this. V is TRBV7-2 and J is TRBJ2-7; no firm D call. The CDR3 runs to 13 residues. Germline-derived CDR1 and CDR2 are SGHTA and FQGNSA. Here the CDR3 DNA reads TGCGCCAGCAGCTTAGGTCCGTTCTACGAGCAGTACTTC. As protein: CASSLGPFYEQYF.

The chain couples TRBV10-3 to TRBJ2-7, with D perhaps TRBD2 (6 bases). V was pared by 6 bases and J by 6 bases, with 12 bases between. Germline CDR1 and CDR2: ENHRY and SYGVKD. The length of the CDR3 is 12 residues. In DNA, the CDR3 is TGTGCCATCAGGGGGACTCAAGGCGAGCAGTACTTC. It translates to CAIRGTQGEQYF.

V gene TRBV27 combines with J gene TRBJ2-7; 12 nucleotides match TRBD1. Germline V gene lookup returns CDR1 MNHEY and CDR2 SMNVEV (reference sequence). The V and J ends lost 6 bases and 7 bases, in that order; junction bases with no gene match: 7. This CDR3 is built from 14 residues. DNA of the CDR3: TGTGCCAGCAGAATGGGACAGGGGGCAGGGGAGCAGTACTTC. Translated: CASRMGQGAGEQYF.

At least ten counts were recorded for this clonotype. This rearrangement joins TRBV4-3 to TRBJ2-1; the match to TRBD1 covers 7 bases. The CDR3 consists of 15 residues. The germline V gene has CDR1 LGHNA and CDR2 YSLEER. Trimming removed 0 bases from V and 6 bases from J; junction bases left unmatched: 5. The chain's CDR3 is CASSQEPWDSNEQFF. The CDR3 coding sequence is TGCGCCAGCAGCCAAGAACCCTGGGACAGCAATGAGCAGTTCTTC.

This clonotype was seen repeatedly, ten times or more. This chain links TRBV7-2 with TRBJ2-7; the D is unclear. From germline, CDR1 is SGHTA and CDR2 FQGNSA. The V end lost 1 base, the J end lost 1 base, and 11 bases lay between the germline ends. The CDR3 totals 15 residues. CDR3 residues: CASSLEPIASYEQYF. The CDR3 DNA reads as TGTGCCAGCAGCTTAGAACCAATCGCTTCCTACGAGCAGTACTTC.

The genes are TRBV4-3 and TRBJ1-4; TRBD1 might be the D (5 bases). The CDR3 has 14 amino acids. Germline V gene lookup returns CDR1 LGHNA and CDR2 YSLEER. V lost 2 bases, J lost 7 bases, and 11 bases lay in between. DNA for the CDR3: TGCGCCAGCAGCCAACCTGGGACCGCTGAAAAACTGTTTTTT. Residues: CASSQPGTAEKLFF.

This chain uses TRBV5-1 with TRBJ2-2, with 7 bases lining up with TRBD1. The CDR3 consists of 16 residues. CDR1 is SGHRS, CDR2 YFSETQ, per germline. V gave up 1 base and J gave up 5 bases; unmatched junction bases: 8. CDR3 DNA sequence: TGCGCCAGCAGCTTGAGGTGGGGACAGACAACCGGGGAGCTGTTTTTT. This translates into CASSLRWGQTTGELFF.

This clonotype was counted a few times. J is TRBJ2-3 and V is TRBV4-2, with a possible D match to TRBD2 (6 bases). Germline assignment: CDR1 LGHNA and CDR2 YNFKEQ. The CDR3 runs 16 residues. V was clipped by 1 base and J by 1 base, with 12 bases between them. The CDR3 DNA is TGTGCCAGCAGCCAAGTGAACGGGGGAGGCACAGATACGCAGTATTTT. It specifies CASSQVNGGGTDTQYF.